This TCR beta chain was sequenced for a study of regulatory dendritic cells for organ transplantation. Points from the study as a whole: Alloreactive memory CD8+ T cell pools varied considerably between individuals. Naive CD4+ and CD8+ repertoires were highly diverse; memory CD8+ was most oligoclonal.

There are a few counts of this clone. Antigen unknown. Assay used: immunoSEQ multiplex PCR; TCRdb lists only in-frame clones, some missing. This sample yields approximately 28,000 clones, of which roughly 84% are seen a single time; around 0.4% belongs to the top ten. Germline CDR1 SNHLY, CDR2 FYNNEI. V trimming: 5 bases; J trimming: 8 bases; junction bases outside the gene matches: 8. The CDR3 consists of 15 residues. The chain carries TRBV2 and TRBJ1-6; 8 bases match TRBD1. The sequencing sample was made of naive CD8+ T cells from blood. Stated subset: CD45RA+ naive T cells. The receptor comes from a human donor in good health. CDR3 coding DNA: TGTGCCAGCAGTTATCTGACAGGGGAAGATTCACCCCTCCACTTT. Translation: CASSYLTGEDSPLHF.